This TCR beta chain was recorded in a study of blood T cell repertoires in COVID-19. Overall study context: PBMCs, B-cell-depleted T cells, or T cells provided the cDNA or gDNA that made up the material.

Sequencing was performed with immunoSEQ multiplex PCR; in TCRdb, only in-frame clones are kept and a portion is missing. In the table there are about half a million clones, approximately 83% of which are singletons. This CDR3 is built from 13 residues. Germline assignment: CDR1 SGHAT and CDR2 FQNNGV. As to this clone: One end of the junction fails to match germline, which may point to a read error.

This sequence joins TRBV11-2 and TRBJ1-1; D is unresolved. This TCR was recovered from a human donor in a cohort sampled during active COVID-19. Sequencing was performed on peripheral blood. The CDR3 protein is CASSLDKIGRMVF. The CDR3 nucleotides read TGTGCCAGCAGCTTAGATAAGATCGGGAGGATGGTCTTT.